The entry below gives a single T cell receptor beta chain sequence along with its context. CD8+ and CD4+ T cells from blood underwent TCR beta sequencing. Each multiple sclerosis control was a treatment-naive patient with relapsing-remitting disease that was either stable or active. Through negative isolation, CD4+ and CD8+ T cells were obtained, while TEMRA cells were enriched using FACS. This sample stems from a study of CD8 T cells in Susac syndrome. The V gene end was trimmed by 10 bases and the J gene end by 8 bases; junction bases not matched to a gene: 8. This CDR3 is built from 12 residues. Germline CDR1 and CDR2: LNHDA and SQIVND (reference sequence). Reverse transcription of 0.5 to 1 ug RNA was performed with random hexamers. By means of immunoSEQ multiplex PCR, TCR beta CDR3 spanning 54 Vbeta and 13 Jbeta underwent amplification. TCRdb ran MiXCR on the immunoSEQ multiplex PCR reads and lists one entry per CDR3 protein. The sample lists about 130,000 distinct CDR3 sequences, around 91% occurring once.

J is TRBJ1-2 and V is TRBV19; 9 bases fit TRBD1. The sequence was collected from a human donor with multiple sclerosis. The sample was CD8+ T cells from PBMCs. In nucleotides, the CDR3 is TGTGCCACCGAAGCCGGGACAGGGGGCTACACCTTC. Residues: CATEAGTGGYTF. Filled out from reference TRBV19 and TRBJ1-2, the complete variable domain reads DGGITQSPKYLFRKEGQNVTLSCEQNLNHDAMYWYRQDPGQGLRLIYYSQIVNDFQKGDIAEGYSVSREKKESFPLTVTSAQKNPTAFYLCATEAGTGGYTFGSGTRLTVV.